Following are 13 T cell receptor beta chains from one sample sequenced in a study of blood T cell repertoires in COVID-19. The assay was immunoSEQ multiplex PCR, and TCRdb's table has in-frame clones only and misses some. The repertoire holds about 260,000 clones, with around 87% as singletons. The sequenced material came from peripheral blood. The source of these receptors is a woman aged 40 to 50 who had recovered from COVID-19.

This chain links TRBV7-2 with TRBJ2-5; TRBD2 matches at 11 bases. The germline V gene has CDR1 SGHTA and CDR2 FQGNSA. J gave up 4 bases and V 5 bases, and 12 bases lay outside the gene matches. This CDR3 contains 17 residues. DNA of the CDR3: TGTGCCAGCAGCCCCTACGGTAGCGGGGGGGCCACAGAGACCCAGTACTTC. Translated, it gives CASSPYGSGGATETQYF.

The chain employs TRBV27 and TRBJ1-1; D is perhaps TRBD1 (6 bases). Trimming took 5 bases from V and 5 from J, leaving 12 bases between them. This CDR3 is 13 amino acids long. Germline V gene sequence: CDR1 MNHEY, CDR2 SMNVEV (reference sequence). CDR3 in amino acids: CASSLGGGTEAFF. Written as DNA, the CDR3 is TGTGCCAGCAGTCTGGGAGGGGGTACTGAAGCTTTCTTT.

The rearrangement joins TRBV19 to TRBJ1-5, with TRBD1 matching over 7 bases. J gave up 7 bases and V 4 bases, and 10 bases lay outside the gene matches. Germline V gene sequence: CDR1 LNHDA, CDR2 SQIVND (reference sequence). The CDR3 loop spans 15 amino acids. The CDR3 loop is CASSTTGQSTQPQHF. DNA for the CDR3: TGTGCCAGTAGTACGACGGGACAGTCCACCCAGCCCCAGCATTTT.

CDR3 bases: TGTGCCAGCAGCCAAGAACCTGGACAGGGGGCGAGTGAGCAGTACTTC. It translates to CASSQEPGQGASEQYF. The chain employs TRBV3-1 (or the pseudogene TRBV3-2) and TRBJ2-7; 11 bases line up with TRBD1. J gave up 7 bases and V 0 bases, and 8 bases lay outside the gene matches. CDR1 is LGHDT and CDR2 is YNNKEL in the germline V gene (reference sequence). The CDR3 totals 16 residues.

This chain uses TRBV7-9 with TRBJ1-4; D is uncertain. This CDR3 spans 13 amino acids. V was clipped by 5 bases and J by 0 bases, with 4 bases between them. Germline V gene lookup returns CDR1 SEHNR and CDR2 FQNEAQ (reference sequence). Written as DNA, the CDR3 is TGTGCCAGCAGCCGGTCAACTAATGAAAAACTGTTTTTT. This codes for CASSRSTNEKLFF.

The rearrangement joins TRBV7-2 to TRBJ2-7; D is undetermined. The CDR3 spans 13 residues. Germline V gene data show CDR1 as SGHTA and CDR2 as FQGNSA. V gave up 4 bases and J gave up 7 bases, with 14 bases separating them. The CDR3 DNA is TGTGCCAGCAGCTCCGGGTTGGGTGGGGAGCAGTACTTC. It is translated as CASSSGLGGEQYF.

V and J are TRBV5-1 and TRBJ2-2; perhaps TRBD2 as D (6 bases). The germline gives CDR1 SGHRS, CDR2 YFSETQ. The CDR3 loop spans 15 amino acids. The V end lost 5 bases, the J end lost 4 bases, and 15 bases lay between the germline ends. CDR3 region: CASSFDLGGTGELFF. In DNA form, the CDR3 reads TGCGCCAGCAGTTTCGACTTGGGGGGCACCGGGGAGCTGTTTTTT.

The rearrangement joins TRBV19 to TRBJ2-1; 8 bases map to TRBD2. CDR3 size: 16 residues. Trimming removed 2 bases from V and 0 bases from J; junction bases left unmatched: 3. Germline V gene sequence: CDR1 LNHDA, CDR2 SQIVND (reference sequence). CDR3 DNA: TGTGCCAGTAGTATAAGCGGGGGTTCCTCCTACAATGAGCAGTTCTTC. Its protein is CASSISGGSSYNEQFF. Filled out from reference TRBV19 and TRBJ2-1, the complete variable domain reads DGGITQSPKYLFRKEGQNVTLSCEQNLNHDAMYWYRQDPGQGLRLIYYSQIVNDFQKGDIAEGYSVSREKKESFPLTVTSAQKNPTAFYLCASSISGGSSYNEQFFGPGTRLTVL.

This chain links TRBV5-6 with TRBJ2-2, with 8 bases matching TRBD2. The CDR3 contains 16 residues. Germline V gene lookup returns CDR1 SGHDT and CDR2 YYEEEE. Germline trimming cut 4 bases from V and 5 bases from J; bases unmatched to any gene: 10. The CDR3 protein is CASSDGTSRGTGELFF. The CDR3 region has the DNA TGTGCCAGCAGCGACGGGACTAGTAGGGGGACCGGGGAGCTGTTTTTT.

This chain uses TRBV7-3 with TRBJ2-7; TRBD1 matches at 8 bases. V shed 2 bases, J shed 2 bases, and the junction held 2 bases outside the gene matches. CDR3 length: 14 residues. Germline-derived CDR1 and CDR2 are SGHTA and FQGTGA. CDR3 residues: CASSLSGQAYEQYF. DNA of the CDR3: TGTGCCAGCAGCTTATCGGGACAGGCCTACGAGCAGTACTTC.

The gene calls are TRBV20-1 and TRBJ1-2, with TRBD1 as a possible D gene (6 bases). Trimming stripped 3 bases from V and 5 bases from J, with 19 bases between. CDR1 DFQATT and CDR2 SNEGSKA come from the germline V gene (reference sequence). The CDR3 has 15 amino acids. CDR3 amino acids: CSASTSGQMTYGYTF. DNA of the CDR3: TGCAGTGCTAGTACTAGCGGACAGATGACTTATGGCTACACCTTC.

The chain carries TRBV18 and TRBJ2-7; tentatively, D is TRBD1 (6 bases). Trimming shortened V by 3 bases and J by 0 bases, and 12 bases separated the two germline ends. Germline V lookup: CDR1 KGHSH, CDR2 LQKENI. The CDR3 has 15 residues. CDR3 in amino acids: CASSPLAGDSYEQYF. The DNA for the CDR3 is TGTGCCAGCTCACCCCTGGCAGGGGACTCCTACGAGCAGTACTTC.

This sequence joins TRBV30 and TRBJ1-5, with D hard to call. The CDR3 loop spans 13 amino acids. The V gene lost 5 bases and the J gene lost 4 bases, with 12 bases spanning the gap. Germline-derived CDR1 and CDR2 are GTSNPN and SVGIG (reference sequence). CDR3 amino acids: CAWGRSGNQPQHF. In DNA form, the CDR3 reads TGTGCCTGGGGCCGCTCGGGAAATCAGCCCCAGCATTTT.